Below are 22 T cell receptor beta chains sequenced from a single sample in a study of blood T cell repertoires in COVID-19. The method was immunoSEQ multiplex PCR; TCRdb's version includes in-frame clones alone and lacks a portion of them. The sample carries nearly 200,000 clones, almost 85% recorded once. Sequencing was done on a sample of peripheral blood. These receptors were obtained from a human donor with acute or convalescent COVID-19. The donor label of this sample is uncertain.

This sequence joins TRBV7-9 and TRBJ2-3; D is possibly TRBD1 (5 bases). The CDR3 length is 14 residues. The ends were cut back, 3 bases at V and 2 bases at J, with 9 bases in the middle. Germline V gene lookup returns CDR1 SEHNR and CDR2 FQNEAQ (reference sequence). CDR3 region: CASSFGANTDTQYF. CDR3 coding DNA: TGTGCCAGCAGCTTTGGGGCGAACACAGATACGCAGTATTTT.

The rearrangement joins TRBV9 to TRBJ1-2, with 7 positions matching TRBD1. Germline loops: CDR1 SGDLS, CDR2 YYNGEE. The V gene end was trimmed by 6 bases and the J gene end by 1 base; junction bases not matched to a gene: 6. The CDR3 has 14 residues. This CDR3 is CASTTGVNNYGYTF. The DNA of the CDR3 is TGTGCCAGCACTACAGGGGTTAATAACTATGGCTACACCTTC.

The chain joins TRBV9 to TRBJ2-7, with TRBD2 identical over 9 bases. CDR1 and CDR2 from the germline V gene are SGDLS and YYNGEE. Trimming cost V 0 bases and J 5 bases; bases outside gene matches: 9. This CDR3 is 16 amino acids long. CDR3 DNA sequence: TGTGCCAGCAGCGTAGGTCAGGCGGGAGGGCTTGACGAGCAGTACTTC. Protein: CASSVGQAGGLDEQYF.

The V gene is TRBV19, the J gene TRBJ2-1; the match to TRBD2 covers 15 bases. The V gene end was trimmed by 5 bases and the J gene end by 2 bases; junction bases not matched to a gene: 1. CDR3 length: 16 amino acids. Germline V gene data show CDR1 as LNHDA and CDR2 as SQIVND (reference sequence). For the CDR3, the DNA is TGTGCCAGTAGTGGGACTAGCGGGAGGCCCTACAATGAGCAGTTCTTC. Encoded protein: CASSGTSGRPYNEQFF.

The chain links TRBV6-8 to TRBJ2-5; TRBD2 aligns across 7 bases. CDR3 length: 14 amino acids. Germline loops: CDR1 MNHGY, CDR2 SAAAGT. V lost 2 bases, J lost 5 bases, and 5 bases stayed unmatched. The CDR3, as DNA: TGTGCCAGCAGTTACGGGGGGGGGTGTGAGACCCAGTACTTC. It is translated as CASSYGGGCETQYF.

This chain links TRBV7-9 with TRBJ1-5; D unresolved. The germline gives CDR1 SEHNR, CDR2 FQNEAQ (reference sequence). V shed 4 bases and J shed 5 bases, with 12 bases lying between them. The CDR3 is made up of 14 amino acids. The CDR3 DNA is TGTGCCAGCAGCTCGAGTAAGGGAGATCAGCCCCAGCATTTT. It translates to CASSSSKGDQPQHF.

This sequence joins TRBV28 and TRBJ2-2; TRBD2 aligns across 8 bases. Unmatched junction bases numbered 9, after V lost 6 bases and J lost 6 bases. The CDR3 totals 15 residues. Germline V gives CDR1 MDHEN, CDR2 SYDVKM. CDR3 sequence (DNA): TGTGCCAGCAGCCCACGTAATAGCGGGGCCGGGGAGCTGTTTTTT. This codes for CASSPRNSGAGELFF.

The chain recombines TRBV3-1 (or the pseudogene TRBV3-2) with TRBJ1-2; D ambiguous. The CDR3 consists of 11 residues. V was shortened by 2 bases and J by 8 bases, with 6 bases between the two germline ends. Germline CDR1 reads LGHDT; CDR2 reads YNNKEL (reference sequence). Here the CDR3 reads CASSQRGGYTF. CDR3 in DNA: TGTGCCAGCAGCCAAAGAGGCGGCTACACCTTC.

This clone appeared a single time. This chain links TRBV18 with TRBJ2-5; D is uncertain. Germline loops: CDR1 KGHSH, CDR2 LQKENI. The CDR3 consists of 15 residues. The V end lost 4 bases, the J end lost 5 bases, and 17 bases lay between the germline ends. CDR3 in DNA: TGTGCCAGCTCACAAAACGCCCCAAACACGGAGACCCAGTACTTC. Residues: CASSQNAPNTETQYF.

The rearrangement links TRBV5-3 to TRBJ2-3, with a tentative D call TRBD1 (5 bases). TRBV5-3 is placed among ORFs of uncertain function. The V end was cut by 2 bases, the J end by 1 base, with 14 bases between. The CDR3 is made up of 16 amino acids. CDR3 amino acids: CARSFRQPYGTDTQYF. CDR3 sequence (DNA): TGTGCCAGAAGCTTCCGACAGCCCTATGGCACAGATACGCAGTATTTT.

The chain couples TRBV11-2 to TRBJ2-1; 11 bases align to TRBD2. CDR3 length: 14 amino acids. With V trimmed by 5 bases and J by 12 bases, 9 bases remained unmatched. The germline gives CDR1 SGHAT, CDR2 FQNNGV. CDR3 in amino acids: CASSVGLAAGGQFF. The CDR3 coding sequence is TGTGCCAGCAGCGTGGGACTAGCGGCCGGGGGGCAGTTCTTC.

The chain is built from TRBV6-6 and TRBJ1-6, with D perhaps TRBD1 (5 bases). The germline V gene encodes CDR1 MNHNY and CDR2 SVGAGI (reference sequence). The V and J ends lost 7 bases and 7 bases respectively, with 11 bases between them. The CDR3 length is 13 residues. The CDR3 nucleotides read TGTGCCAGCACGGCAGGGATGAATTCACCCCTCCACTTT. It specifies CASTAGMNSPLHF.

This clone was observed a single time. The chain joins TRBV28 to TRBJ2-7; 7 nucleotides agree with TRBD1. Germline CDR1 is MDHEN and CDR2 is SYDVKM. V was pared by 6 bases and J by 3 bases, with 14 bases of the junction left unmatched. This CDR3 has 16 amino acids. This chain's CDR3 is CASRLGGSGGSYEQYF. DNA of the CDR3: TGTGCCAGCAGATTAGGGGGCTCAGGGGGTAGCTACGAGCAGTACTTC. The whole variable domain, remainder taken from reference TRBV28 and TRBJ2-7, is DVKVTQSSRYLVKRTGEKVFLECVQDMDHENMFWYRQDPGLGLRLIYFSYDVKMKEKGDIPEGYSVSREKKERFSLILESASTNQTSMYLCASRLGGSGGSYEQYFGPGTRLTVT.

The J gene is TRBJ2-1, the V gene TRBV3-1 (or the pseudogene TRBV3-2); D possibly corresponds to TRBD2 (6 bases). Trimming cost V 0 bases and J 10 bases, with 16 bases left between them. The CDR3 loop spans 15 amino acids. From germline, CDR1 is LGHDT and CDR2 YNNKEL (reference sequence). The CDR3, as DNA: TGTGCCAGCAGCCAAGACGCGGGATCGGCCGGGGAGCAGTTCTTC. Protein sequence: CASSQDAGSAGEQFF.

The chain joins TRBV18 to TRBJ2-7; TRBD2 aligns across 9 bases. This CDR3 has 15 residues. Germline V gene lookup returns CDR1 KGHSH and CDR2 LQKENI. V lost 2 bases to trimming and J lost 4 bases; unmatched junction nucleotides: 6. For the CDR3, the DNA is TGTGCCAGCTCACCAGGCGGGGGGGGCACGTACGAGCAGTACTTC. Residues: CASSPGGGGTYEQYF.

This clone appeared once. This chain links TRBV27 with TRBJ1-2; 8 bases agree with TRBD1. Per germline, CDR1 MNHEY and CDR2 SMNVEV (reference sequence). The length of the CDR3 is 14 residues. V was pared by 6 bases and J by 7 bases, with 10 bases of the junction left unmatched. The CDR3, as DNA: TGTGCCAGCAGCCCAGGGGGCACCTCTTTTGGCTACACCTTC. This gives the protein CASSPGGTSFGYTF.

The V and J genes are TRBV21-1 and TRBJ1-6. TRBV21-1 is tagged as a pseudogene. CDR3 length equals 17 residues. CDR3 DNA: TGTGGACCACGCCAGCACGGAGCCCGGGGAGGTAATTCACCCCTCCACTTT. Encoded protein: CGPRQHGARGGNSPLHF.

V gene TRBV18 combines with J gene TRBJ1-5, with TRBD1 as a possible D gene (5 bases). The V gene lost 3 bases and the J gene lost 0 bases, with 21 bases spanning the gap. Germline values: CDR1 KGHSH, CDR2 LQKENI. The CDR3 sequence is 19 residues long. This CDR3 reads CASSPRTPTEGYSNQPQHF. In DNA, the CDR3 is TGTGCCAGCTCACCTCGGACACCCACGGAAGGGTATAGCAATCAGCCCCAGCATTTT.

V usage is TRBV3-1 (or the pseudogene TRBV3-2) and J usage is TRBJ2-2; TRBD1 is a possible D gene (6 bases). In germline, CDR1 is LGHDT, CDR2 YNNKEL (reference sequence). Trimming took off 1 base at V and 2 bases at J, with 8 bases between the two ends. CDR3 length equals 15 residues. The CDR3 reads CASSQGRGNTGELFF. The CDR3 region has the DNA TGTGCCAGCAGCCAAGGCAGGGGAAACACCGGGGAGCTGTTTTTT.

DNA for the CDR3: TGTGCCAGCACGCGGGACTTGGGTAATTCACCCCTCCACTTT. This gives the protein CASTRDLGNSPLHF. The gene calls are TRBV6-5 and TRBJ1-6, with a tentative D call TRBD1 (5 bases). Deletions cut 7 bases from V and 6 bases from J, with 13 bases between. The germline V gene encodes CDR1 MNHEY and CDR2 SVGAGI. This CDR3 has 14 amino acids.

The chain has TRBV20-1 and TRBJ1-2, with D unresolved. V was trimmed by 4 bases and J by 4 bases, leaving 7 bases between them. This CDR3 comprises 11 residues. Germline V gene data show CDR1 as DFQATT and CDR2 as SNEGSKA (reference sequence). CDR3 sequence (DNA): TGCAGTGCTACCAGTTCCTATGGCTACACCTTC. Translated: CSATSSYGYTF.

The V gene is TRBV2, the J gene TRBJ2-3; unclear D gene. The CDR3 spans 16 residues. V was shortened by 1 base and J by 0 bases, with 11 bases between the two germline ends. Looked up from germline, CDR1 is SNHLY and CDR2 is FYNNEI. CDR3 residues: CASSEVFIESTDTQYF. The CDR3 DNA reads TGTGCCAGCAGTGAAGTTTTTATAGAAAGCACAGATACGCAGTATTTT.